The subject of this entry is one T cell receptor beta chain. Its antigen is not known. The CDR3 has 14 amino acids. V trimming: 0 bases; J trimming: 5 bases; junction bases outside the gene matches: 3. CDR1 and CDR2 (germline): KGHSH, LQKENI. The PCR employed 60 Vbeta primers together with 13 Jbeta primers. Data came from immunoSEQ multiplex PCR; TCRdb stores just in-frame clones and leaves some out. This repertoire includes fewer than 200,000 clones. This record belongs to a study of cytomegalovirus exposure and HLA in healthy donors. The study's findings and limits: It was assumed in the presence/absence analyses that sequencing depth was roughly uniform across donors. An apparent linkage of common viral pathogens to several of the most significant clusters emerged in a later analysis. The CMV antigen specificity of a few CMV-associated chains was confirmed through in vitro analysis. Judged likely to be a sequencing artifact was a cluster of highly shared sequence variants.

This receptor was taken from a man aged 25-45 years in good health and CMV-seronegative. The rearrangement uses TRBV18 and TRBJ2-5, with 7 bases identical to TRBD1. The sequenced material came from PBMCs. The CDR3: CASSPPGGVETQYF. The CDR3 bases are TGTGCCAGCTCACCACCAGGGGGCGTGGAGACCCAGTACTTC.